This TCR beta chain was observed in a study of CD8+CD57+ T cells in acquired aplastic anemia. Overall study: The average read count for CD4+ cells in healthy donors was some 9.9 million. Study-wide results and caveats: Overlap between patients and controls comprised roughly 30 CD8+ CDR3 sequences.

Trimming pared 1 base from V and 1 base from J, leaving 5 bases between. The CDR3 length is 14 residues. Germline loops: CDR1 DFQATT, CDR2 SNEGSKA (reference sequence). According to the study, genomic DNA was the template for TCR beta VDJ and CDR3 profiling. TCRdb reprocessed the reads via MiXCR and lists one record per CDR3 protein. The sample yields about 150,000 distinct CDR3 sequences, 41% seen once. This clonotype was detected ten times or more. No antigen is known for it. This TCR was sampled from a human donor in good health, serving as a control. J is TRBJ2-6 and V is TRBV20-1, with D maybe TRBD1 (5 bases). Sequencing used sorted CD4+, CD8+, or CD8+CD57+ T cells (not recorded which) from PBMCs. The DNA of the CDR3 is TGCAGTGCTAGAGGACAGTCTGGGGCCAACGTCCTGACTTTC. Translation gives CSARGQSGANVLTF.